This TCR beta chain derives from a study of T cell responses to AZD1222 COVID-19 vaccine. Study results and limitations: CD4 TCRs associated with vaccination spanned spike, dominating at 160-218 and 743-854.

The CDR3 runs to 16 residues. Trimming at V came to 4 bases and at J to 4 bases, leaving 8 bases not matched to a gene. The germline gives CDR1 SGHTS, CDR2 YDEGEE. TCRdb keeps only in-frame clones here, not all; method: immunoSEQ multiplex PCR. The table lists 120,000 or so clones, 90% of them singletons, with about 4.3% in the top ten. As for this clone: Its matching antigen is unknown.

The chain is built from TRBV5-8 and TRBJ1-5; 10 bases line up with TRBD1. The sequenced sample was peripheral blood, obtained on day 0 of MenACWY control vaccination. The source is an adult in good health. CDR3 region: CASSTGTGETNQPQHF. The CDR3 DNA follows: TGTGCCAGCAGCACCGGGACAGGGGAAACAAATCAGCCCCAGCATTTT.